This record concerns one TCR beta chain sequence. This specimen comes from a study of shared clonotypes between healthy human individuals. About the research overall: Each donor had three CD4 naive, three CD4 memory, two CD8 naive and one CD8 memory plate.

Only CD45RO-negative cells positively selected for CCR7 counted as naive CD8 cells, so terminally differentiated effector memory CD45RA+ cells were excluded. Repertoires were generated with immunoSEQ multiplex PCR, while TCRdb's copy carries only in-frame clones and drops some. The top ten hold 0.11% of the sample, which has about 590,000 clones, about 95% seen once. The CDR3 is 13 residues long. Looked up from germline, CDR1 is SGHAT and CDR2 is FQNNGV. V dropped 2 bases and J dropped 5 bases, with 9 bases sitting between them. This clonotype originated in a woman aged 25 to 39 in good health. The V and J genes are TRBV11-2 and TRBJ1-2; D perhaps matches TRBD1 (5 bases). Sequencing was done on a sample of naive CD8+ T cells sorted from blood. The CDR3 nucleotides read TGTGCCAGCAGCTTATGGACAACTTATGGCTACACCTTC. This gives the protein CASSLWTTYGYTF.